The present entry profiles one T cell receptor beta chain with its context. Clones were read by immunoSEQ multiplex PCR, and TCRdb kept only the in-frame ones, dropping some. The table lists approximately 2.3 million clones, 93% of them singletons. This sample stems from a study of shared clonotypes between healthy human individuals. V was shortened by 5 bases and J by 7 bases, with 23 bases between the two germline ends. Germline V gives CDR1 MDHEN, CDR2 SYDVKM. There are 17 residues in the CDR3. The V call is TRBV28, the J call TRBJ1-4, with D unclear. The sequence was obtained from a man between 18 and 35 years old in good health. Some clones in this sample may be carry-over from other donors' samples. The sample comprised naive CD4+ T cells from PBMCs. Regarding subset: CD45RA+ positively selected. In DNA, the CDR3 is TGTGCCAGCAGTCCCGCGGCCATCGGGCTTTATGGTGAAAAACTGTTTTTT. Protein: CASSPAAIGLYGEKLFF.